This T cell receptor (beta chain) was identified in a study of technical replicates of blood from a few donors. Using immunoSEQ multiplex PCR, the repertoire was profiled, and TCRdb retains in-frame clones only, with some absent. This sample has about 93,000 clones, with around 95% found just once. Germline loops: CDR1 SNHLY, CDR2 FYNNEI. V was trimmed by 6 bases and J by 1 base, leaving 9 bases between them. This CDR3 has 13 amino acids. The TCR comes from a human donor in good health. The material sequenced was T cells isolated from PBMCs. The rearrangement links TRBV2 to TRBJ2-5; tentative D call: TRBD1 (5 bases). For the CDR3, the DNA is TGTGCCAGCAGAGCAGGGATCCAAGAGACCCAGTACTTC. It translates to CASRAGIQETQYF.